The 21 T cell receptor beta chains below come from one sample, sequenced in a study of blood T cell repertoires in COVID-19. Sequencing was performed with immunoSEQ multiplex PCR; in TCRdb, only in-frame clones are kept and a portion is missing. Here the sample spans 55,000 to 75,000 clones, just over 85% being singletons. The specimen was peripheral blood. The receptor source for this set is a man aged 50-59 years with active COVID-19.

The rearrangement uses TRBV4-1 and TRBJ2-7, with 9 bases lining up with TRBD1. The length of the CDR3 is 18 residues. J was trimmed by 6 bases and V by 2 bases; bases with no gene match: 17. CDR1 MGHRA and CDR2 YSYEKL come from the germline V gene. CDR3: CASSQHRGRTGSTIEQYF. The CDR3 nucleotides are TGCGCCAGCAGCCAACACAGGGGGCGGACGGGGAGTACGATCGAGCAGTACTTC.

The chain recombines TRBV11-2 with TRBJ2-2; a weak D match, TRBD1 (6 bases). This CDR3 has 15 amino acids. The V end was cut by 1 base, the J end by 5 bases, with 11 bases between. Germline V gives CDR1 SGHAT, CDR2 FQNNGV. The CDR3 sequence: CASSLATGATGELFF. The CDR3 coding sequence is TGTGCCAGCAGCTTAGCGACAGGTGCAACCGGGGAGCTGTTTTTT.

CDR3 nucleotides: TGTGCCAGCAGTTTTCGGCTGGGGACTAGAGAGCGTGAGCAGTTCTTC. Encoded protein: CASSFRLGTREREQFF. The chain is built from TRBV6-5 and TRBJ2-1, with 8 nucleotides matching TRBD2. J gave up 9 bases and V 4 bases, and 14 bases lay outside the gene matches. Germline V gene data show CDR1 as MNHEY and CDR2 as SVGAGI. This CDR3 comprises 16 residues.

The V gene is TRBV2, the J gene TRBJ2-1; 8 nucleotides match TRBD2. The germline gives CDR1 SNHLY, CDR2 FYNNEI. J lost 4 bases, V lost 7 bases, and 3 bases had no gene match. The CDR3 is 13 amino acids. The CDR3 DNA follows: TGTGCCAGCAAGGGACTAGAGTACAATGAGCAGTTCTTC. Translating gives CASKGLEYNEQFF.

For the CDR3, the DNA is TGTGCCAGCAGCTTAGTCCGAGGGGCGGGGAGGGATGGCTACACCTTC. The encoded protein is CASSLVRGAGRDGYTF. The genes are TRBV11-2 and TRBJ1-2; D perhaps matches TRBD1 (5 bases). V dropped 1 base and J dropped 6 bases, with 18 bases sitting between them. This CDR3 spans 16 amino acids. Germline CDR1 is SGHAT and CDR2 is FQNNGV.

This clone was recorded once. The chain employs TRBV3-1 (or the pseudogene TRBV3-2) and TRBJ2-7; TRBD1 matches 12 bases. The germline gives CDR1 LGHDT, CDR2 YNNKEL (reference sequence). The CDR3 covers 15 residues. Trimming took 8 bases from V and 4 from J; bases not matched to a gene: 9. CDR3 sequence reads: CASGGQGALFYEQYF. The CDR3 region has the DNA TGTGCCAGCGGGGGACAGGGGGCATTATTTTACGAGCAGTACTTC.

In this sample, this clone turned up many times. This chain uses TRBV19 with TRBJ1-2; 9 nucleotides match TRBD1. Germline CDR1 reads LNHDA; CDR2 reads SQIVND (reference sequence). Unmatched junction bases numbered 9, after V lost 5 bases and J lost 5 bases. The CDR3 has 15 residues. CDR3 sequence (DNA): TGTGCCAGTAGTCCGCCAGACAGGGGGGGGTATGGCTACACCTTC. This codes for CASSPPDRGGYGYTF.

V is TRBV24-1 and J is TRBJ1-4; 9 bases match TRBD1. CDR3 length: 17 amino acids. Germline-derived CDR1 and CDR2 are KGHDR and SFDVKD. Unmatched junction bases numbered 16, after V lost 7 bases and J lost 8 bases. The CDR3 loop is CATRQGADEGRREKLFF. CDR3 sequence (DNA): TGTGCCACCAGACAGGGGGCGGACGAAGGACGGAGGGAAAAACTGTTTTTT.

The chain couples TRBV19 to TRBJ1-2, with D possibly being TRBD1 (6 bases). The CDR3 runs 14 residues. Trimming took 3 bases from V and 7 from J, leaving 15 bases between them. Per the germline V gene, CDR1 is LNHDA and CDR2 is SQIVND (reference sequence). CDR3 amino acids: CASSIGRQQGGYTF. CDR3 sequence (DNA): TGTGCCAGTAGTATCGGCAGGCAACAGGGTGGCTACACCTTC.

This chain uses TRBV7-9 with TRBJ2-2; 10 positions agree with TRBD1. V was clipped by 5 bases and J by 7 bases; unmatched bases: 16. The CDR3 is 18 residues long. Germline-derived CDR1 and CDR2 are SEHNR and FQNEAQ (reference sequence). This chain's CDR3 is CASSARRPGQGMGGELFF. In DNA form, the CDR3 reads TGTGCCAGCAGCGCGAGACGGCCGGGACAGGGGATGGGCGGGGAGCTGTTTTTT.

The rearrangement joins TRBV10-2 to TRBJ2-2, with D possibly being TRBD1 (7 bases). Trimming shortened V by 8 bases and J by 6 bases, and 16 bases separated the two germline ends. The CDR3 has 14 residues. Germline CDR1 WSHSY, CDR2 SAAADI. This chain's CDR3 is CASSGAGGSGELFF. The CDR3 DNA sequence: TGCGCCAGCTCGGGGGCAGGGGGGTCCGGGGAGCTGTTTTTT.

This sequence joins TRBV18 and TRBJ2-7; 10 nucleotides align to TRBD2. The CDR3 has 15 residues. V shed 3 bases, J shed 5 bases, and the junction held 7 bases outside the gene matches. In germline, CDR1 is KGHSH, CDR2 LQKENI. DNA for the CDR3: TGTGCCAGCTCACCTATAGCGGGAGGCCCGAACGAGCAGTACTTC. Its translation is CASSPIAGGPNEQYF.

For the CDR3, the DNA is TGTGCCAGCAGCTTTAGCGGGAGCCCAGATACGCAGTATTTT. Amino acid sequence: CASSFSGSPDTQYF. The chain couples TRBV7-3 to TRBJ2-3, with TRBD2 matching 9 bases. Germline-derived CDR1 and CDR2 are SGHTA and FQGTGA. CDR3 length: 14 amino acids. V gave up 3 bases and J gave up 4 bases; unmatched junction bases: 2.

The chain couples TRBV4-1 to TRBJ2-7; 7 bases agree with TRBD1. This CDR3 is 18 amino acids long. CDR1 and CDR2 (germline): MGHRA, YSYEKL. J was trimmed by 0 bases and V by 3 bases; bases with no gene match: 14. As DNA, the CDR3 is TGCGCCAGCAGCCATACTTACGGACAGGTTAGGAGCTCCTACGAGCAGTACTTC. It encodes CASSHTYGQVRSSYEQYF.

The chain employs TRBV7-2 and TRBJ1-1; a weak D match, TRBD1 (6 bases). The CDR3 contains 12 residues. The germline V and J ends were trimmed by 5 bases and 5 bases, with 9 bases remaining between them. Germline V lookup: CDR1 SGHTA, CDR2 FQGNSA. In nucleotides, the CDR3 is TGTGCCAGCAGCAACAGGGAAACTGAAGCTTTCTTT. Translation: CASSNRETEAFF.

V gene TRBV6-1 combines with J gene TRBJ2-7; 7 bases map to TRBD2. CDR3 length: 15 amino acids. With 2 bases clipped from V and 2 bases from J, the junction kept 6 bases outside the gene matches. Germline lookup yields CDR1 MNHNS and CDR2 SASEGT. The CDR3 protein is CASSERQRGAYEQYF. CDR3 nucleotide sequence: TGTGCCAGCAGTGAACGCCAGCGGGGCGCCTACGAGCAGTACTTC.

CDR3 sequence (DNA): TGTGCCAGCAAAAGTCGACAGGGGGGTAGCTACGAGCAGTACTTC. It encodes CASKSRQGGSYEQYF. The chain employs TRBV28 and TRBJ2-7; 9 bases align to TRBD1. Unmatched junction bases numbered 10, after V lost 7 bases and J lost 3 bases. The CDR3 spans 15 residues. Germline CDR1 MDHEN, CDR2 SYDVKM.

The CDR3 reads CASSDPTTGLSYNEQFF. The CDR3 coding sequence is TGTGCCAGCAGTGACCCAACTACGGGACTTTCCTACAATGAGCAGTTCTTC. The chain combines TRBV25-1 with TRBJ2-1; perhaps TRBD2 as D (6 bases). This CDR3 is built from 17 residues. Trimming pared 3 bases from V and 1 base from J, leaving 16 bases between. CDR1 is MGHDK and CDR2 is SYGVNS in the germline V gene.

The rearrangement joins TRBV7-6 to TRBJ2-3; 8 nucleotides align to TRBD1. This CDR3 is 15 amino acids long. Germline V gene sequence: CDR1 SGHVS, CDR2 FNYEAQ. With V trimmed by 5 bases and J by 4 bases, 8 bases remained unmatched. CDR3 coding DNA: TGTGCCAGCAGCCGACGGGGACAGGACTCAGATACGCAGTATTTT. Translating it yields CASSRRGQDSDTQYF.

This rearrangement joins TRBV27 to TRBJ2-1; maybe TRBD2 (5 bases). Germline loops: CDR1 MNHEY, CDR2 SMNVEV (reference sequence). CDR3 length equals 18 residues. V gave up 2 bases and J gave up 4 bases, with 21 bases separating them. The CDR3 sequence is CASSLIPSTRLRYNEQFF. The CDR3 DNA follows: TGTGCCAGCAGTTTAATCCCTAGCACCCGATTAAGATACAATGAGCAGTTCTTC.

This clone appeared a few times. The chain is built from TRBV6-4 and TRBJ1-6; D unclear. V lost 4 bases and J lost 6, with 7 bases in between. Germline V gene data show CDR1 as MRHNA and CDR2 as SNTAGT. This CDR3 region has 13 residues. The CDR3 spells CASSVNTNSPLHF. The CDR3 DNA reads as TGTGCCAGCAGTGTTAACACTAATTCACCCCTCCACTTT.